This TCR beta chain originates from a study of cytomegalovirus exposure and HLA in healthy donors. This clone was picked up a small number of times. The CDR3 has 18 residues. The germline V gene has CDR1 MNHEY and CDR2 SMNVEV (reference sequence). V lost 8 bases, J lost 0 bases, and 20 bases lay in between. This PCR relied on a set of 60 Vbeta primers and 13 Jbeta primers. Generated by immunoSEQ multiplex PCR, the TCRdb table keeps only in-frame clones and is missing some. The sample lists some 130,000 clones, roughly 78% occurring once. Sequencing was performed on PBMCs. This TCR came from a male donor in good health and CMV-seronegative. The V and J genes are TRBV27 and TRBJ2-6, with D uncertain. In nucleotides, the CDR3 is TGTGCCAGCTCTTTGATAGTCACGCCTGGCTCTGGGGCCAACGTCCTGACTTTC. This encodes CASSLIVTPGSGANVLTF.